The 8 T cell receptor beta chains reported below all come from one sample, sequenced in a study of blood T cell repertoires in COVID-19. Clones were sequenced by immunoSEQ multiplex PCR, and TCRdb holds only the in-frame ones, with some missing. The top ten hold approximately 11% of the sample, which has some 160,000 clones, about 86% seen once. Sample: peripheral blood. The source is a man between 70 and 80 years old with active or convalescent COVID-19.

The chain joins TRBV20-1 to TRBJ2-1, with a tentative D call TRBD2 (6 bases). This CDR3 is built from 10 residues. V lost 3 bases to trimming and J lost 14 bases, with 11 bases between them. CDR1 is DFQATT, CDR2 SNEGSKA, per germline (reference sequence). CDR3 in amino acids: CSARPGEEFF. In nucleotides, the CDR3 is TGCAGTGCTAGGCCTGGGGAGGAGTTCTTC.

The V gene is TRBV2, the J gene TRBJ2-7, with 7 bases matching TRBD2. Per germline, CDR1 SNHLY and CDR2 FYNNEI. The CDR3 loop spans 13 amino acids. V was pared by 4 bases and J by 4 bases, with 4 bases of the junction left unmatched. The CDR3 loop reads CASSGGLVYEQYF. CDR3 DNA: TGTGCCAGCAGTGGAGGACTAGTATACGAGCAGTACTTC.

The chain carries TRBV7-2 and TRBJ2-1, with 7 bases aligning to TRBD1. There are 15 residues in the CDR3. The germline V gene encodes CDR1 SGHTA and CDR2 FQGNSA. V dropped 2 bases and J dropped 3; count of bases not matched to a gene: 4. CDR3: CASSLFNRGYNEQFF. The CDR3 nucleotides read TGTGCCAGCAGCTTATTTAACAGGGGCTACAATGAGCAGTTCTTC.

In its sample, this clone was seen once. CDR3 sequence (DNA): TGTGCCACCAGCAGAGACAGGTATTATAATTCACCCCTCCACTTT. This sequence encodes CATSRDRYYNSPLHF. The chain recombines TRBV15 with TRBJ1-6; D uncertain. Germline V gene lookup returns CDR1 LNHNV and CDR2 YYDKDF (reference sequence). V gave up 0 bases and J gave up 4 bases, with 7 bases separating them. The CDR3 is 15 amino acids.

The rearrangement joins TRBV7-2 to TRBJ2-3; 11 bases match TRBD2. This CDR3 is built from 16 residues. The germline V gene encodes CDR1 SGHTA and CDR2 FQGNSA. V dropped 1 base and J dropped 4; count of bases not matched to a gene: 4. The CDR3 DNA sequence: TGTGCCAGCAGCTTAGAGGTAGCGGGAGGGGCAGATACGCAGTATTTT. This gives the protein CASSLEVAGGADTQYF.

This clone occurred a few times. This chain connects TRBV29-1 to TRBJ2-7; 7 positions agree with TRBD2. V lost 0 bases to trimming and J lost 2 bases; unmatched junction nucleotides: 7. Looked up from germline, CDR1 is SQVTM and CDR2 is ANQGSEA. The CDR3 covers 15 residues. This CDR3 is CSVEEKLAGTYEQYF. The CDR3 DNA reads TGCAGCGTTGAAGAGAAATTAGCGGGCACCTACGAGCAGTACTTC.

This chain connects TRBV27 to TRBJ2-7; TRBD2 agrees at 10 bases. Looked up from germline, CDR1 is MNHEY and CDR2 is SMNVEV (reference sequence). V lost 5 bases, J lost 5 bases, and 15 bases stayed unmatched. The CDR3 contains 17 residues. Written as DNA, the CDR3 is TGTGCCAGCAGTCCACAGAGGTCTAGCGGGAGAAGGGACGAGCAGTACTTC. Translation gives CASSPQRSSGRRDEQYF.

The rearrangement uses TRBV6-2 or TRBV6-3 and TRBJ2-1; 16 bases align to TRBD2. The CDR3 has 17 amino acids. Looked up from germline, CDR1 is MNHEY and CDR2 is SVGEGT. V lost 6 bases, J lost 7 bases, and 9 bases stayed unmatched. The CDR3 reads CASSRGTSGGAWNEQFF. In DNA, the CDR3 is TGTGCCAGCAGCCGCGGGACTAGCGGGGGGGCTTGGAATGAGCAGTTCTTC.